Listed below are T cell receptor beta chains from one sample, sequenced in a study of OX40 agonist ivuxolimab in advanced cancers. Produced via immunoSEQ multiplex PCR; TCRdb's table is partial and in-frame only. Here the sample spans 45,000 or so clones, 65% to 85% being singletons. The sequences come from CD4+ or CD8+ T cells sorted from blood, collected in a trial of the OX40 agonist ivuxolimab. The receptors stem from an adult with an advanced solid tumor such as melanoma, head and neck, liver or kidney cancer. The CDR3 runs from the conserved cysteine through the conserved F or W.

j_call | v_call | cdr3_aa
TRBJ1-1 | TRBV5-1 | CASSLGSGLNTEAFF
TRBJ1-1 | TRBV4-1 | CASSQPGFMNTEAFF
TRBJ1-3 | TRBV10-2 | CASSEPFDRASGNTIYF
TRBJ2-5 | TRBV10-3 | CAISPLWGFQETQYF
TRBJ2-3 | TRBV5-6 | CASSSRGYYTDTQYF
TRBJ1-2 | TRBV5-1 | CASSLGQGSSGYTF
TRBJ2-1 | TRBV19 | CASSPQGTSGPYNEQFF
TRBJ1-2 | TRBV19 | CASSNRVGYGYTF
TRBJ2-1 | TRBV5-5 | CASSAAGAGYNEQFF
TRBJ2-7 | TRBV5-6 | CASSGRRTISYEQYF
TRBJ2-1 | TRBV5-4 | CASSTRDRAYNEQFF
TRBJ2-7 | TRBV18 | CASSPSEYGQGVSYEQYF
TRBJ2-4 | TRBV30 | CASRDSPAKNIQYF
TRBJ2-7 | TRBV7-8 | CASRRSLLSYEQYF
TRBJ1-2 | TRBV29-1 | CSVPSPSNYGYTF
TRBJ1-5 | TRBV6-5 | CASSRTIGDQPQHF
TRBJ1-1 | TRBV7-8 | CASSLGQGWTEAFF
TRBJ1-1 | TRBV2 | CASRNRGLWNTEAFF
TRBJ1-1 | TRBV6-1 | CASSDGGGFMNTEAFF
TRBJ2-5 | TRBV27 | CASSLRLLAGQETQYF
TRBJ2-2 | TRBV11-2 | CASSSKRDMNTGELFF
TRBJ1-1 | TRBV6-5 | CASSYSGSMNTEAFF
TRBJ2-5 | TRBV19 | CATGWWRDGETQYF
TRBJ2-3 | TRBV19 | CASSNYLAGVSPDTQYF
TRBJ1-2 | TRBV11-2 | CASSLAAGPTGYGYTF
TRBJ2-4 | TRBV6-5 | CASSSGQLAKNIQYF
TRBJ2-3 | TRBV30 | CAWSVRERDTQYF
TRBJ2-1 | TRBV5-4 | CASSLPGTSGRPSWNEQFF
TRBJ2-2 | TRBV19 | CASSAKLAGGLRDTGELFF
- | TRBV9 | CASSVGSSSYEQYF
TRBJ2-1 | TRBV6-1 | CASSSSSGGYNEQFF
TRBJ2-1 | TRBV10-1 | CASSGTGSSYNEQFF
TRBJ2-5 | TRBV5-1 | CASSYLAGEGGETQYF
TRBJ2-1 | TRBV7-2 | CASSWASGRAVNEQFF
TRBJ1-1 | TRBV7-9 | CASSLDRTNMNTEAFF